These T cell receptor beta chains were read from a single sample in a study of PD-1 blockade in classical Hodgkin lymphoma. The protocol was immunoSEQ multiplex PCR, while the TCRdb copy is restricted to in-frame clones and leaves out a portion. This repertoire shows fewer than 15,000 clones, under 85% found once; its top ten account for roughly 24%. This specimen consisted of CD8+ T cells from blood, obtained at baseline. Source of these receptors: a human donor with classical Hodgkin lymphoma. Both conserved end residues are part of each CDR3. The D gene is left open where the match is weak. Clone sizes are given selectively: once, few, many, or a class where the clone is expanded.

v_gene	abundance	j_gene	d_gene	CDR3aa	CDR3nt
TRBV9	-	TRBJ2-7	-	CASSPGIGGEQYF	TGTGCCAGCAGCCCAGGGATCGGCGGCGAGCAGTACTTC
TRBV19	-	TRBJ2-3	-	CASSNRILRGGRDTQYF	TGTGCCAGTAGTAACCGGATTTTGAGGGGGGGCCGGGATACGCAGTATTTT
TRBV29-1	-	TRBJ2-7	TRBD1	CSFTGTGDYEQYF	TGCAGCTTCACCGGGACAGGGGACTACGAGCAGTACTTC
TRBV6-6	-	TRBJ2-3	-	CGCSPFTDTQYF	TGTGGATGCTCGCCTTTCACAGATACGCAGTATTTT
TRBV4-2	once	TRBJ2-7	TRBD2	CASSSYSGGAYEQYF	TGTGCCAGCAGCTCTTATAGCGGGGGGGCCTACGAGCAGTACTTC
TRBV6-5	-	TRBJ1-1	-	CASSSSQNTEAFF	TGTGCCAGCAGTTCAAGCCAGAACACTGAAGCTTTCTTT
TRBV28	-	TRBJ2-7	TRBD1	CASKGQGPSYEQYF	TGTGCCAGCAAAGGACAGGGGCCCTCCTACGAGCAGTACTTC
TRBV5-6	-	TRBJ1-6	-	CASSSGEDRFRGPLHF	TGTGCCAGCAGCTCGGGTGAGGACCGCTTTAGGGGCCCCCTCCACTTT
TRBV27	once	TRBJ1-5	-	CASSLWGRGGSNQPQHF	TGTGCCAGCAGCCTTTGGGGGCGAGGCGGATCAAATCAGCCCCAGCATTTT
TRBV9	-	TRBJ1-5	-	CASSVEGGSNQPQHF	TGTGCCAGCAGCGTAGAGGGGGGGAGCAATCAGCCCCAGCATTTT
TRBV5-8	-	TRBJ1-2	-	CASRLQAASYGYTF	TGTGCCAGCAGGTTACAGGCCGCAAGCTATGGCTACACCTTC
TRBV7-9	-	TRBJ2-3	-	CASSATDTQYF	TGTGCCAGCAGCGCCACAGATACGCAGTATTTT
TRBV5-8	once	TRBJ2-1	TRBD1	CASSLEGQGNNEQFF	TGTGCCAGCAGCTTGGAGGGACAGGGAAACAATGAGCAGTTCTTC
TRBV9	-	TRBJ2-2	-	CASSVDWAGELFF	TGTGCCAGCAGCGTAGATTGGGCCGGGGAGCTGTTTTTT
TRBV9	-	TRBJ2-2	-	CASSVGVGELFF	TGTGCCAGCAGCGTAGGGGTCGGGGAGCTGTTTTTT
TRBV4-2	-	TRBJ2-3	TRBD2	CASSQDLAGGPDTQYF	TGTGCCAGCAGCCAAGACCTAGCGGGGGGTCCAGATACGCAGTATTTT
TRBV6-5	-	TRBJ1-1	TRBD1	CARQDRGLRTEAFF	TGTGCCAGACAAGACAGGGGGCTGCGCACTGAAGCTTTCTTT
TRBV7-3	-	TRBJ2-1	TRBD2	CASSLSGRGDYNEQFF	TGTGCCAGCAGCTTAAGCGGTCGGGGGGACTACAATGAGCAGTTCTTC
TRBV23-1	once	TRBJ2-5	TRBD2	CASSHPDGRVETQYF	TGCGCCAGCAGTCACCCGGACGGGAGGGTGGAGACCCAGTACTTC
TRBV6-5	-	TRBJ1-1	-	CASSWQGRAEAFF	TGTGCCAGCAGTTGGCAGGGTAGGGCTGAAGCTTTCTTT
TRBV11-3	-	TRBJ2-3	TRBD2	CASRKSGEGTDTQYF	TGTGCCAGCAGGAAAAGCGGGGAAGGCACAGATACGCAGTATTTT
TRBV7-9	-	TRBJ1-4	TRBD1	CASSQWTGGEEKLFF	TGTGCCAGCAGCCAATGGACAGGGGGTGAAGAAAAACTGTTTTTT
TRBV10-3	-	TRBJ2-1	TRBD2	CAIRGLDNEQFF	TGTGCCATCAGGGGACTAGACAATGAGCAGTTCTTC
TRBV7-6	-	TRBJ2-1	-	CASSLGGSVAYNEQFF	TGTGCCAGCAGCTTAGGGGGGAGCGTTGCCTACAATGAGCAGTTCTTC